This TCR beta chain was found in a study of regulatory T cells in long-lasting Graves disease (TCRdb year 2021). In the study overall: In the newly diagnosed Graves' disease group, patients had been taking antithyroid drugs for less than 3 months. The study was registered as a clinical trial and conducted in China. Persistent Graves' disease patients were compared with newly diagnosed Graves' disease patients by peripheral blood TCR sequencing and RNA sequencing. A total of 33 samples underwent TCR sequencing, from around 13 patients with persistent Graves' disease and 20 or so patients with newly diagnosed Graves' disease.

This clonotype was found many times. What antigen it recognizes has not been identified. No qualities accompany the bases; no much larger clone lies one base away. V loses 0 bases, J loses 6 bases, and the germline ends lie 17 bases apart. The germline V gene supplies CDR1 MNHEY and CDR2 SVGAGI. The CDR3 goes from the cysteine to the phenylalanine over 16 residues. Only the CDR3 DNA is retained, 48 bases long and in frame from the first base. The library relied on multiplex PCR. The sequencing machine was an Illumina HiSeq 4000. TCR beta libraries were built with iRepertoire HTBI primers and Arm-PCR amplification of CDR3 regions. Before sequencing, the PCR products went through gel purification. Under the source paper's analysis protocol: A total of 62 TRBV and 14 TRBJ segments were identified across samples and were used for gene usage analysis of CDR3 amino acid clonotypes. COPE and FqMerger were used to merge the filtered high-quality paired reads into contigs. Contigs were aligned with BLAST to IMGT TRBV, TRBD and TRBJ reference genes, and CDR3 was defined per IMGT. Any clonotype with a frequency above 0.1% was classified as a highly expanded clone. Repertoire diversity was measured by Shannon entropy, and V-J evenness by the Gini coefficient. Public clonotypes were defined as clonotypes shared by more than one individual. The public reads were reanalyzed by TCRdb: fastp trimming at Q25, MiXCR alignment, in-frame beta chains only. Entries that share a CDR3 protein sequence are merged under the most common genes and DNA. The V and J calls were not made by the authors but by TCRdb's processing. The sample data list 350,000 to 450,000 distinct CDR3 sequences, and around 11% of these were observed just once. Approximately 20% of the sample comes from the top ten.

What the authors observed across the whole study: Compared with newly diagnosed patients, persistent Graves' disease patients had lower TCR Shannon entropy and fewer highly expanded clones, which suggests clonal expansion. Sequencing and analysis were restricted to the TCR beta chain. Persistent disease showed preferential use of TRBV28, TRBJ1-2 and TRBJ2-5, whereas newly diagnosed disease favored TRBV20-1 and TRBJ2-1. Because the primary lesion, thyroid tissue, could not be accessed, the study looked at peripheral blood alone. More public clonotypes were shared among persistent patients (roughly 3,000) than among newly diagnosed patients (roughly 1,000). The authors acknowledged the small sample size as a limitation that may reduce accuracy.

The time point label corresponds to: newly diagnosed GD, antithyroid drugs for less than 3 months. RNA was extracted from PBMCs in TRIzol for both TCR sequencing and RNA sequencing. The diagnosis of Graves' disease was made according to American Thyroid Association guidelines. Patients for the study were recruited at an endocrinology department in Xi'an, China. From each patient, approximately 9 milliliters of peripheral blood was collected into an EDTA anticoagulant tube. PBMCs were isolated by Ficoll Paque Plus density gradient separation without further T cell sorting. An Agilent 2100 Bioanalyzer and agarose gel were used to check RNA quality, while a NanoDrop 2000 measured RNA concentration. The same data also contributed to another study, on T cells in Graves' hyperthyroidism and ophthalmopathy. That second report states: Graves' hyperthyroidism was defined as stable when no progression to ophthalmopathy occurred over 18 months of follow-up. Hyperthyroidism patients were newly diagnosed, had a disease duration of under 2 months, and were aged 18 to 65 years. Patients with uncontrolled infections, other autoimmune diseases, pregnancy or lactation were excluded. Diagnoses were based on clinical symptoms, serum thyroxine and TRAb, thyroid ultrasound and orbital computed tomography. For the first round of RT-PCR on the TCR CDR3, the HTBI primer set was used together with the Qiagen OneStep RT-PCR kit. Most expanded thyroid clonotypes (frequency above 0.001) were also detected in blood, a finding suggesting that blood repertoires may reflect thyroid immune responses. In cross-validation, a model built on a 13 V-J signature told ophthalmopathy apart from stable hyperthyroidism with approximately 91% sensitivity and about 81% specificity, and in testing the same model reached 80%/75%. During validation, the model predicted progression to ophthalmopathy a median of around 7 months ahead of onset, with approximately 70% sensitivity and 72% to 80% specificity. To identify TCR V-J signatures that set the groups apart, the researchers used a discovery cohort of about a hundred patients, made up of under 45 with Graves' ophthalmopathy and some 58 with stable Graves' hyperthyroidism. Whether ophthalmopathy could be predicted prospectively was tested in an independent validation cohort made up of under 20 hyperthyroidism patients plus 17 patients who later progressed to ophthalmopathy. The 100 or so discovery patients were randomly split 7:3 into training and test sets. The study also compared thyroid tissue and blood T-cell repertoires from five or six Graves' hyperthyroidism patients. After blood sampling, hyperthyroidism patients were treated with methimazole at a starting dose of 30 mg daily, and ophthalmopathy patients were treated with high-dose intravenous methylprednisolone. The libraries were constructed in a second round of multiplex PCR and then size-selected and purified. Sequencing of the libraries was done on an Illumina HiSeq2000 using paired-end 100 bp reads. SOAPnuke was used to process the raw data, throwing out any read that contained adapters or uncalled bases, had a mean Phred below 15, or lacked an exact constant-primer or identifier match. High-quality paired reads were merged using COPE v1.2.5, and each unique nucleotide sequence was defined as a clonotype. MiTCR v1.1 was used to align clonotypes to the IMGT TRBV, TRBD and TRBJ reference segments. The analysis included only V-J combinations with a frequency above 0.0001, which together covered 99% to 99.2% of the repertoires. The TCS score was defined as the ratio of F50 (clonal expansion) to E x V (chaos), calculated using BLOSUM62-based TCRdist between CDR3 peptides within each V-J. Welch's t-statistics and random forest reduced 514 V-J features to 13, which were used in a naive Bayes classifier (R e1071). No statistical method was used to fix the sample size in advance, and group allocation was not hidden from the investigators. TCR Vbeta CDR3 sequencing of 130 to 150 peripheral blood samples (over 40 ophthalmopathy, some 75 hyperthyroidism and approximately 17 progressor patients) is reported in the paper.

The specimen was peripheral blood mononuclear cells (PBMCs), collected at new diagnosis, from a patient treated with antithyroid drugs. This clonotype was sampled from a young woman with Graves disease. Donor details come from another sample of the same person, matched by shared clones. Rearrangement joined TRBV6-5 to TRBJ1-2, with TRBD1 tentatively as D gene (6 bases match). The CDR3 region reads CASSYSPVGGRDGYTF. Here is the DNA: TGTGCCAGCAGTTACTCGCCGGTGGGGGGGCGTGATGGCTACACCTTC.